This TCR beta chain was documented in a study of cytomegalovirus exposure and HLA in healthy donors. The CDR3 spans 13 residues. Germline CDR1 is MNHNY and CDR2 is SVGAGI (reference sequence). Deletions cut 4 bases from V and 6 bases from J, with 10 bases between. Both 60 Vbeta primers and 13 Jbeta primers went into the PCR. Some clones are missing from TCRdb's copy, which holds only in-frame ones; the method was immunoSEQ multiplex PCR. The sample shows fewer than 140,000 clones, under 80% of them seen only once. Study-wide results and caveats: The authors enumerated some 170 TCR beta chains as linked to cytomegalovirus. TCR beta chains associated with HLA were, in a later analysis, more clonally expanded than equally common others.

Details on this clone: Antigen: not known.

The TCR comes from a woman aged 45-60 years in good health and CMV-seropositive. V is TRBV6-6 and J is TRBJ1-5; D might be TRBD1 (5 bases). Sample: PBMCs. In nucleotides, the CDR3 is TGTGCCAGCAGTTGGGGGGGGATTCAGCCCCAGCATTTT. It specifies CASSWGGIQPQHF.